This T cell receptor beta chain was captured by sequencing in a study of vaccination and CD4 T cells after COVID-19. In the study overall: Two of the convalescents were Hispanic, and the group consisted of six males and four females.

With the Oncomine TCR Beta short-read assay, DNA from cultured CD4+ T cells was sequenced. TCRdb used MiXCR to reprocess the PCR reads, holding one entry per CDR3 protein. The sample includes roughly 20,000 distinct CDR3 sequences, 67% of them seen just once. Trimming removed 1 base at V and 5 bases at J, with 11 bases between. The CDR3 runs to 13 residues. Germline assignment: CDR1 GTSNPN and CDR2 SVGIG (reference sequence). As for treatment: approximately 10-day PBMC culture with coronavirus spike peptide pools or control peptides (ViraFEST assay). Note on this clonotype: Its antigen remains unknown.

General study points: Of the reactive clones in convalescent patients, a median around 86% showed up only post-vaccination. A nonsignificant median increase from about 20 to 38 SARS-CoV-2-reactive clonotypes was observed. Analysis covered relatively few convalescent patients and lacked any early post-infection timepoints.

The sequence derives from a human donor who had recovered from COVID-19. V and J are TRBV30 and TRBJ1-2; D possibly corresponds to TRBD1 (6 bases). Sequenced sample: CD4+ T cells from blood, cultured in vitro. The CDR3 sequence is CAWSGTENYGYTF. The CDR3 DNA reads TGTGCCTGGAGTGGGACAGAGAATTATGGCTACACCTTC. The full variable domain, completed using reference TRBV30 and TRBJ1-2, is SQTIHQWPATLVQPVGSPLSLECTVEGTSNPNLYWYRQAAGRGLQLLFYSVGIGQISSEVPQNLSASRPQDRQFILSSKKLLLSDSGFYLCAWSGTENYGYTFGSGTRLTVV.